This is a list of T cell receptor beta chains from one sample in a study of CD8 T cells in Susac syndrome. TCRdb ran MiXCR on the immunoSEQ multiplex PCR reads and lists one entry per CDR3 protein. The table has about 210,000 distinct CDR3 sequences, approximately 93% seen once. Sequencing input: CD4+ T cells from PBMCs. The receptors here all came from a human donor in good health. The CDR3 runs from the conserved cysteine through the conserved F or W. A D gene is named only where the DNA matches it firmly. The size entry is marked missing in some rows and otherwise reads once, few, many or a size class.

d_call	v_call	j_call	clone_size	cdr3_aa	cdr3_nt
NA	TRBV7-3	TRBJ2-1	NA	CASRSQGNEQFF	TGTGCCAGCAGATCACAGGGAAATGAGCAGTTCTTC
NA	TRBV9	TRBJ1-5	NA	CASSVTGTSNQPQHF	TGTGCCAGCAGCGTTACGGGGACGAGCAATCAGCCCCAGCATTTT
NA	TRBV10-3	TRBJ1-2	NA	CAITLATNYGYTF	TGTGCCATAACACTCGCTACTAACTATGGCTACACCTTC
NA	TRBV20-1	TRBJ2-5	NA	CSAQGGFPETQYF	TGCAGTGCCCAGGGGGGTTTCCCAGAGACCCAGTACTTC
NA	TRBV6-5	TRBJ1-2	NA	CASSPRLVYGYTF	TGTGCCAGCAGTCCTCGGCTTGTCTATGGCTACACCTTC
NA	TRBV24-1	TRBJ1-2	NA	CATSDSSGLGYTF	TGTGCCACCAGTGACTCTTCAGGGTTGGGCTACACCTTC
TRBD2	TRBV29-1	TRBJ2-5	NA	CSGGDLGETQYF	TGCAGTGGGGGGGATCTAGGGGAGACCCAGTACTTC
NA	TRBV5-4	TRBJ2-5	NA	CASSRVAQETQYF	TGTGCCAGCAGTCGGGTGGCCCAAGAGACCCAGTACTTC
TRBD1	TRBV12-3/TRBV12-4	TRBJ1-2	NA	CASSGTGGIPRANYGYTF	TGTGCCAGCAGTGGGACAGGGGGGATACCCCGGGCTAACTATGGCTACACCTTC
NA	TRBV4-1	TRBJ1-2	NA	CASSQEGHNYGYTF	TGCGCCAGCAGCCAAGAGGGACATAACTATGGCTACACCTTC
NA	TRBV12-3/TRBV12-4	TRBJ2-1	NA	CASSLFKGGSYNEQFF	TGTGCCAGCAGTTTATTTAAGGGGGGCTCCTACAATGAGCAGTTCTTC
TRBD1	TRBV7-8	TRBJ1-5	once	CASSHGTGAFNQPQHF	TGTGCCAGCAGCCACGGGACAGGGGCCTTCAATCAGCCCCAGCATTTT
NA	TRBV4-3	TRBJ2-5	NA	CASSLRPGDTYQETQYF	TGCGCCAGCAGCCTTCGGCCGGGGGACACCTACCAAGAGACCCAGTACTTC
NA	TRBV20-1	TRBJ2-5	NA	CSARRAGARETQYF	TGCAGTGCGCGGAGGGCGGGGGCCCGCGAGACCCAGTACTTC
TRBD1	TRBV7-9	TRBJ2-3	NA	CASSSGQGVEDTQYF	TGTGCCAGCAGCTCGGGACAGGGGGTGGAAGATACGCAGTATTTT
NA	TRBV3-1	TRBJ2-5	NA	CASSQEAGRTQYF	TGTGCCAGCAGCCAAGAAGCAGGTCGGACCCAGTACTTC
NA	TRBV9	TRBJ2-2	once	CASSVYSRTNTGELFF	TGTGCCAGCAGCGTATATTCCAGAACGAACACCGGGGAGCTGTTTTTT
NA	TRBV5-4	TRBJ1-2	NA	CASSLRAGLIYGYTF	TGTGCCAGCAGCTTGCGCGCAGGGCTGATCTATGGCTACACCTTC
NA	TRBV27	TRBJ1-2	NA	CASRLGVDYGYTF	TGTGCCAGCAGGCTGGGGGTTGACTATGGCTACACCTTC
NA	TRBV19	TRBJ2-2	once	CASSYREGTGELFF	TGTGCCAGTAGTTACAGGGAGGGAACCGGGGAGCTGTTTTTT
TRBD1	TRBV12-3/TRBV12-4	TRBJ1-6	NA	CASRTGANSPLHF	TGTGCCAGCAGAACAGGGGCGAATTCACCCCTCCACTTT
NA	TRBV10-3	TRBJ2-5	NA	CAINGHLGETQYF	TGTGCCATCAACGGCCACCTGGGGGAGACCCAGTACTTC
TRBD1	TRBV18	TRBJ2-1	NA	CASSPTGRQFF	TGTGCCAGCTCACCGACAGGGCGGCAGTTCTTC
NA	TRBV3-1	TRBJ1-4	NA	CASSQLPPWGPEKLFF	TGTGCCAGCAGCCAACTCCCCCCTTGGGGTCCGGAAAAACTGTTTTTT
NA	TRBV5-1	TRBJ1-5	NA	CASSLVAGSNQPQHF	TGCGCCAGCAGCTTGGTGGCAGGGTCCAATCAGCCCCAGCATTTT
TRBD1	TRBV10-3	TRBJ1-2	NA	CAISETDRVYGYTF	TGTGCCATCAGTGAGACGGACAGGGTCTATGGCTACACCTTC
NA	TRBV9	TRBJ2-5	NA	CASSVGGVLQETQYF	TGTGCCAGCAGCGTAGGGGGGGTTCTCCAAGAGACCCAGTACTTC
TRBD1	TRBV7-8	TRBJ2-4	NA	CASSTRTGRGNIQYF	TGTGCCAGCAGCACCAGGACAGGCCGGGGAAACATTCAGTACTTC
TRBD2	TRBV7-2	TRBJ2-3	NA	CASSPRTSPDTQYF	TGTGCCAGCAGCCCCCGGACTAGTCCAGATACGCAGTATTTT